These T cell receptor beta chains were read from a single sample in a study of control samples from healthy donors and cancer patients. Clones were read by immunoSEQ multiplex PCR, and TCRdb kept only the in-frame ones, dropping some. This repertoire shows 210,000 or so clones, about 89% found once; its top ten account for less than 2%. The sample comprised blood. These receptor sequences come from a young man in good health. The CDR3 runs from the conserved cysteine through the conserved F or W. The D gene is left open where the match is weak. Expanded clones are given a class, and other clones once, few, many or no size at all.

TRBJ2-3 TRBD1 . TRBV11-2 CASTRQGLNTDTQYF TGTGCCAGCACCCGACAGGGTTTGAACACAGATACGCAGTATTTT
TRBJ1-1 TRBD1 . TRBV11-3 CASSLATGGKAFF TGTGCCAGCAGCTTAGCGACAGGGGGTAAAGCTTTCTTT
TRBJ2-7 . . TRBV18 CASSWTGTSYEQYF TGTGCCAGCTCATGGACCGGAACCTCCTACGAGCAGTACTTC
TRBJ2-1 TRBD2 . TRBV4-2 CASSQDGTSGGANEQFF TGTGCCAGCAGCCAAGATGGGACTAGCGGGGGGGCAAATGAGCAGTTCTTC
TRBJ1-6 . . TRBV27 CASSLQGGNSPLHF TGTGCCAGCAGCTTACAGGGCGGCAATTCACCCCTCCACTTT
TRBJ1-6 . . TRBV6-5 CASREVQGGNSPLHF TGTGCCAGCAGGGAGGTCCAGGGAGGTAATTCACCCCTCCACTTT
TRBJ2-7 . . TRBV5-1 CASGWTGTYEQYF TGCGCCAGCGGATGGACCGGTACCTACGAGCAGTACTTC
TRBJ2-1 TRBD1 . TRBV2 CASTRDRGSYNEQFF TGTGCCAGCACCCGGGACAGGGGCTCCTACAATGAGCAGTTCTTC
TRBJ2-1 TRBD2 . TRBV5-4 CASSTGTSVVIGQFF TGTGCCAGCAGCACCGGGACTAGCGTTGTAATAGGGCAGTTCTTC
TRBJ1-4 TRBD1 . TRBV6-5 CASSYLTGQDNEKLFF TGTGCCAGCAGTTACTTGACAGGGCAAGATAATGAAAAACTGTTTTTT
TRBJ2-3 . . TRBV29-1 CGWGVDTQYF TGCGGCTGGGGAGTTGATACGCAGTATTTT
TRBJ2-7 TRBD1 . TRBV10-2 CASRPGQGPLDEQYF TGCGCCAGCAGGCCGGGACAGGGGCCCCTGGACGAGCAGTACTTC
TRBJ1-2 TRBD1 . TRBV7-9 CASRPDRAGYGYTF TGTGCCAGCAGACCTGACAGGGCGGGCTATGGCTACACCTTC
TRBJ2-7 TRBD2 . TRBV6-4 CASSQRGPLGKISYEQYF TGTGCCAGCAGTCAGCGGGGGCCGTTGGGTAAAATATCCTACGAGCAGTACTTC
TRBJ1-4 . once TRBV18 CASSQGQGGRREKLFF TGTGCCAGCTCACAGGGACAAGGGGGGCGAAGAGAAAAACTGTTTTTT
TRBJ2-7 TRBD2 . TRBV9 CASSGAGGPEQYF TGTGCCAGCAGCGGGGCGGGGGGGCCCGAGCAGTACTTC
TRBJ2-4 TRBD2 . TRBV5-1 CASSLGLAGVAKNIQYF TGCGCCAGCAGCTTGGGACTAGCGGGGGTAGCCAAAAACATTCAGTACTTC
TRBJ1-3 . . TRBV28 CASRMRGGGNTIYF TGTGCCAGCAGGATGCGGGGGGGCGGAAACACCATATATTTT
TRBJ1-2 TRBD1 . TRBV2 CASSIQGASGYTF TGTGCCAGCAGTATACAGGGGGCCAGTGGCTACACCTTC
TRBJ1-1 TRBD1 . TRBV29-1 CSVVGSRTGITEAFF TGCAGCGTTGTGGGGTCGAGGACAGGGATCACTGAAGCTTTCTTT
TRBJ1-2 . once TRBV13 CASSSLLSPGGNYGYTF TGTGCCAGCAGCTCGCTTCTGTCCCCAGGCGGAAACTATGGCTACACCTTC
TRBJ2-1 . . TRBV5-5 CASSNYTGSFAFF TGTGCCAGCAGCAATTATACGGGCTCTTTTGCGTTCTTC
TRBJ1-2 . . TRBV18 CASSLSGQRYYGYTF TGTGCCAGCTCACTATCAGGACAGCGTTACTATGGCTACACCTTC
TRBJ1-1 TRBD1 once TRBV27 CASSWFPGQGVSEAFF TGTGCCAGCAGCTGGTTTCCGGGACAGGGGGTTTCTGAAGCTTTCTTT
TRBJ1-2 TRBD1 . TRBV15 CATSRDDPDRGRYTF TGTGCCACCAGCAGAGATGACCCCGACAGGGGGCGTTACACCTTC
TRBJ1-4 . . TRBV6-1 CASSESRAREKLFF TGTGCCAGCAGTGAATCCAGGGCGAGAGAAAAACTGTTTTTT
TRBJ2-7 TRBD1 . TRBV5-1 CASSLDGQGFYEQYF TGCGCCAGCAGCTTGGATGGACAGGGATTTTACGAGCAGTACTTC
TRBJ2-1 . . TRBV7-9 CASSLLGLEGYNEQFF TGTGCCAGCAGCTTACTGGGGTTGGAGGGGTACAATGAGCAGTTCTTC
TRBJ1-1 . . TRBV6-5 CASSYSIGQNTEAFF TGTGCCAGCAGTTACTCCATCGGACAGAACACTGAAGCTTTCTTT
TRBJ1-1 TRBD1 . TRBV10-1 CASRAILDRSMNTEAFF TGCGCCAGCAGGGCCATCTTGGACAGGTCTATGAACACTGAAGCTTTCTTT
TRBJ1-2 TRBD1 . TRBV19 CASRMTGGAGYTF TGTGCCAGTAGGATGACAGGGGGCGCTGGCTACACCTTC
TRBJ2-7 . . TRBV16 CASSPSGGDSSYEQYF TGTGCCAGCAGCCCCTCCGGCGGGGACAGCTCCTACGAGCAGTACTTC
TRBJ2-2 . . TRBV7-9 CASSGSGTVNTGELFF TGTGCCAGCAGCGGTTCCGGGACTGTTAACACCGGGGAGCTGTTTTTT
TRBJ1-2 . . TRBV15 CATSRDKKQGGNYGYTF TGTGCCACCAGCAGAGATAAAAAACAGGGAGGTAACTATGGCTACACCTTC
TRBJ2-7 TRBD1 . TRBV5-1 CASKSETGTYEQYF TGCGCCAGCAAATCAGAGACAGGGACCTACGAGCAGTACTTC
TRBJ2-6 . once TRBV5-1 CASSLDALPAGANVLTF TGCGCCAGCAGCTTGGATGCGTTACCGGCTGGGGCCAACGTCCTGACTTTC
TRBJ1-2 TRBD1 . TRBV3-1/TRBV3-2 CASSQPQKGAYGYTF TGTGCCAGCAGCCAACCCCAGAAGGGGGCGTATGGCTACACCTTC
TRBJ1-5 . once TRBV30 CAWSGPGPIIPYSNQPQHF TGTGCCTGGAGTGGACCGGGACCAATCATTCCATATAGCAATCAGCCCCAGCATTTT
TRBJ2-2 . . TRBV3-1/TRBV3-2 CASSFYTGELFF TGTGCCAGCAGTTTTTATACCGGGGAGCTGTTTTTT
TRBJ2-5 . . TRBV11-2 CASSDPGFAGQETQYF TGTGCCAGCAGCGACCCCGGGTTTGCGGGGCAAGAGACCCAGTACTTC
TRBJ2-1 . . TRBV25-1 CASSRSRATYNEQFF TGTGCCAGCAGTCGGTCTCGAGCCACCTACAATGAGCAGTTCTTC
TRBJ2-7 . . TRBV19 CASSPSAVGYEQYF TGTGCCAGTAGTCCCTCCGCGGTGGGCTACGAGCAGTACTTC
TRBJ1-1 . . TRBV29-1 CRTEDTEAFF TGCAGGACAGAGGACACTGAAGCTTTCTTT
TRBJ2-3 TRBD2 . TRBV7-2 CASSTRGVGTDTQYF TGTGCCAGCAGCACCCGGGGGGTCGGCACAGATACGCAGTATTTT
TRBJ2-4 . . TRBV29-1 CSGNVRGLDIQYF TGCAGCGGGAACGTACGCGGATTGGACATTCAGTACTTC
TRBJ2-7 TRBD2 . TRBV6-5 CASSYPAGGSYEQYF TGTGCCAGCAGTTACCCAGCGGGGGGTTCCTACGAGCAGTACTTC
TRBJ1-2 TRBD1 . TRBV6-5 CAGGQGANVYGYTF TGTGCCGGAGGACAGGGGGCGAACGTCTATGGCTACACCTTC
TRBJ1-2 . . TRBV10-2 CASSGDLGGYTF TGCGCCAGCAGTGGGGACCTGGGTGGCTACACCTTC
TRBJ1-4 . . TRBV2 CASSRPAVGNEKLFF TGTGCCAGCAGTAGACCGGCGGTGGGCAATGAAAAACTGTTTTTT